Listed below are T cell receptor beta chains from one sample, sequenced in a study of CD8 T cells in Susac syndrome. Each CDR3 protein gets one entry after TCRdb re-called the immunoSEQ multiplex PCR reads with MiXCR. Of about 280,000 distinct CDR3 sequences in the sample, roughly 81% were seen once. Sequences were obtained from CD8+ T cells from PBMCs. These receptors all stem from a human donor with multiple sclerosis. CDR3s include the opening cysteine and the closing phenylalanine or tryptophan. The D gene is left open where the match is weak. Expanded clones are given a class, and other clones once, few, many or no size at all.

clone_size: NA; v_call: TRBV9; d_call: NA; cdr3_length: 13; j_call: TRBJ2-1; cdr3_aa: CASSEGSPSEQFF; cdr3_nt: TGTGCCAGCAGCGAGGGGTCACCGTCGGAGCAGTTCTTC
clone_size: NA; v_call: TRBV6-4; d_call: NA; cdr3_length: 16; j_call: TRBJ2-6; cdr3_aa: CASSPIGTSGANVLTF; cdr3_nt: TGTGCCAGCAGCCCCATAGGTACCTCTGGGGCCAACGTCCTGACTTTC
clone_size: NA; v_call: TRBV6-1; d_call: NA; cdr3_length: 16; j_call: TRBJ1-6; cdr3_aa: CASSEAALNQNSPLHF; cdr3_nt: TGTGCCAGCAGTGAAGCTGCCCTAAATCAAAATTCACCCCTCCACTTT
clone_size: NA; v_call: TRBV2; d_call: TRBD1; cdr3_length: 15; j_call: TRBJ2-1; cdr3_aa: CASSVRDSSYNEQFF; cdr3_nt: TGTGCCAGCAGTGTTCGGGACAGCTCCTACAATGAGCAGTTCTTC
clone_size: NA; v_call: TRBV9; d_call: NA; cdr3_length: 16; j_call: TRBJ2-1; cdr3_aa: CASSVYGHEIDNEQFF; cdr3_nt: TGTGCCAGCAGCGTTTACGGGCACGAAATTGACAATGAGCAGTTCTTC
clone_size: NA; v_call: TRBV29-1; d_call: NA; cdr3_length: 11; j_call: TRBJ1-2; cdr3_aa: CIARGPYGYTF; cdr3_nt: TGCATCGCTAGAGGTCCGTATGGCTACACCTTC
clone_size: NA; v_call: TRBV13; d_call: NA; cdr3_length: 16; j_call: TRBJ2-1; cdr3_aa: CASSLGDSEYYNEQFF; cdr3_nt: TGTGCCAGCAGCTTAGGGGATAGCGAGTACTACAATGAGCAGTTCTTC
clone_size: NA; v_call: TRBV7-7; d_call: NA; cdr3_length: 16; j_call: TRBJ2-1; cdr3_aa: CASSSAFMDGNNEQFF; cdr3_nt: TGTGCTAGCAGCTCGGCATTTATGGACGGTAACAATGAGCAGTTCTTC
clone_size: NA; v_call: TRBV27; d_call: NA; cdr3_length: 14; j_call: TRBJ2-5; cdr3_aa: CASSAIEGSETQYF; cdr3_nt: TGTGCCAGCAGTGCTATTGAAGGATCAGAGACCCAGTACTTC
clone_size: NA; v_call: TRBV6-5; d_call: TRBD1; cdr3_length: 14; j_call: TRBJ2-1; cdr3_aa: CASSYSTGWDRQFF; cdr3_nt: TGTGCCAGCAGTTACTCGACAGGGTGGGATAGGCAGTTCTTC
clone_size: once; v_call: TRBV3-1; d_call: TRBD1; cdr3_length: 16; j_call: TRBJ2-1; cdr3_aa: CASSQDRGTAYNEQFF; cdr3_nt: TGTGCCAGCAGCCAAGATCGAGGGACAGCCTACAATGAGCAGTTCTTC
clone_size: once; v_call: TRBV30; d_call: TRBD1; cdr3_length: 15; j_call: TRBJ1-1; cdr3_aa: CAWSSLYTGDTEAFF; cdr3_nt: TGTGCCTGGAGCTCACTCTACACAGGGGACACTGAAGCTTTCTTT
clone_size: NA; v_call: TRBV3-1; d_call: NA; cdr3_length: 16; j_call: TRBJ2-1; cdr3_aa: CASSQDSTSRDNEQFF; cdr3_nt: TGTGCCAGCAGCCAAGATAGTACTAGTAGGGACAATGAGCAGTTCTTC
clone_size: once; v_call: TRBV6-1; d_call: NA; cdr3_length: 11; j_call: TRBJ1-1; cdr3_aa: CASSTWTEAFF; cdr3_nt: TGTGCCAGCAGCACTTGGACAGAAGCTTTCTTT
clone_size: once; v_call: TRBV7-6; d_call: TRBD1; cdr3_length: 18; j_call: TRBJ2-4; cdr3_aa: CASSPNLDRGLAKNIQYF; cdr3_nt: TGTGCCAGCAGCCCCAACTTAGACAGGGGTCTAGCCAAAAACATTCAGTACTTC
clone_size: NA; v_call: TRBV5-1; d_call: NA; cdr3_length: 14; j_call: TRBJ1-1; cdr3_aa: CARKGPRGLTEAFF; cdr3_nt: TGCGCCAGAAAAGGCCCTAGGGGATTGACTGAAGCTTTCTTT
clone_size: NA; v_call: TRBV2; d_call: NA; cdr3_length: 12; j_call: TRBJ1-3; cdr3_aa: CAVTGTGNTIYF; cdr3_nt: TGTGCCGTTACAGGGACTGGAAACACCATATATTTT
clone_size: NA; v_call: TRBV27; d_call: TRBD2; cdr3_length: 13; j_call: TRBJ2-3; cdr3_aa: CASSAGAPDTQYF; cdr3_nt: TGTGCCAGCTCGGCGGGAGCCCCAGATACGCAGTATTTT
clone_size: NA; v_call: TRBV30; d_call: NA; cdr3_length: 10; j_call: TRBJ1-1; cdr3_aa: CAWRGAGAFF; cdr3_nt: TGTGCCTGGAGGGGGGCAGGAGCTTTCTTT
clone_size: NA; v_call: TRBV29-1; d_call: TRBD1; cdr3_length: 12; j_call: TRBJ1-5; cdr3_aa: CSVRQGGQPQHF; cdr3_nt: TGCAGCGTTCGACAGGGTGGCCAGCCCCAGCATTTT
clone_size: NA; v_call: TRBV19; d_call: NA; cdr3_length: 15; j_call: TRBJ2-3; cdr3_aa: CASSIDTGPGDTQYF; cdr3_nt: TGTGCCAGTAGTATAGATACTGGCCCGGGGGATACGCAGTATTTT
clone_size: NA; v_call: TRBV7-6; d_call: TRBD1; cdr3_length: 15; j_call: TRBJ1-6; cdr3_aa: CASSLVDRANSPLHF; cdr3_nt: TGTGCCAGCAGCTTAGTGGACAGGGCGAATTCACCCCTCCACTTT
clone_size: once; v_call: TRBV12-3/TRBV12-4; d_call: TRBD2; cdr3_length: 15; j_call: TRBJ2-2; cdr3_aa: CASSPLGLDTGELFF; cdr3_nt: TGTGCCAGCAGTCCCCTCGGACTAGACACCGGGGAGCTGTTTTTT
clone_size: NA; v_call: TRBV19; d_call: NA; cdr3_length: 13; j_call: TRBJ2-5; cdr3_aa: CASRRLGAETQYF; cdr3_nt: TGTGCCAGTAGAAGACTAGGTGCGGAGACCCAGTACTTC
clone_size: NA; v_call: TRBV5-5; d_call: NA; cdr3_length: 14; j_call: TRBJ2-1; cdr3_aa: CASSLGLAPNEQFF; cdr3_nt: TGTGCCAGCAGCTTGGGCCTAGCGCCCAATGAGCAGTTCTTC
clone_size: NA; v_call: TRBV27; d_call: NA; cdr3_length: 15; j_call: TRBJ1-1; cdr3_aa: CASSLSGAPNTEAFF; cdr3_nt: TGTGCCAGCAGTTTATCGGGGGCCCCTAACACTGAAGCTTTCTTT
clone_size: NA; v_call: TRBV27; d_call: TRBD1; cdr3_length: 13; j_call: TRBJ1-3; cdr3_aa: CASSGGYGNTIYF; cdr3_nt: TGTGCCAGCTCAGGGGGTTACGGAAACACCATATATTTT
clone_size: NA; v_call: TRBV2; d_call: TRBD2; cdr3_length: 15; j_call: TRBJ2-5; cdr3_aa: CASSERGGREETQYF; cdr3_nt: TGTGCCAGCAGTGAACGGGGGGGGCGCGAGGAGACCCAGTACTTC
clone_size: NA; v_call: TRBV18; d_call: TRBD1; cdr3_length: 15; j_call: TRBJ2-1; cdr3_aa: CASSQDRGYSNEQFF; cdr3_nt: TGTGCCAGCTCACAGGACAGGGGTTATTCGAATGAGCAGTTCTTC
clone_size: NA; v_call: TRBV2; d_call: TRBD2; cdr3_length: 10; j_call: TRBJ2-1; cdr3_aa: CAITSGSTFF; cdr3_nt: TGTGCCATAACTAGCGGGAGTACGTTCTTC
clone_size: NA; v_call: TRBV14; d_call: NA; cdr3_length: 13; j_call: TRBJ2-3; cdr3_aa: CASSNLGRDTQYF; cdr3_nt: TGTGCCAGCAGTAACTTGGGAAGAGATACGCAGTATTTT
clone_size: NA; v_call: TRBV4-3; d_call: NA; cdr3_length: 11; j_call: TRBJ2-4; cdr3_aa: CASSQENIQYF; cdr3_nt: TGCGCCAGCAGCCAAGAAAACATTCAGTACTTC
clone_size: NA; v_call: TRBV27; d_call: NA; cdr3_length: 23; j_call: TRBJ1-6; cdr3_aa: CASSLFPGLPWGSHYSGNSPLHF; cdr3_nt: TGTGCCAGCAGTTTATTCCCCGGACTACCCTGGGGGTCCCACTACAGTGGTAATTCACCCCTCCACTTT
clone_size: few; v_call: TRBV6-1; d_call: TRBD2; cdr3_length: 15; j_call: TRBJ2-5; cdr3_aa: CASSKLGGRSETQYF; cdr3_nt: TGTGCCAGCAGTAAGCTCGGCGGGAGGTCGGAGACCCAGTACTTC
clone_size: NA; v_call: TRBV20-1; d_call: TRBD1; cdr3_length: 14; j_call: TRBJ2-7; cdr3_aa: CSARDSPGGHEQYF; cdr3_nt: TGCAGTGCTAGAGATTCCCCAGGGGGCCACGAGCAGTACTTC
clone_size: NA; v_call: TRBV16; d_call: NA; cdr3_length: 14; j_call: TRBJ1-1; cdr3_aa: CASSPQGVVTEAFF; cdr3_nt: TGTGCCAGCAGCCCACAGGGAGTGGTCACTGAAGCTTTCTTT
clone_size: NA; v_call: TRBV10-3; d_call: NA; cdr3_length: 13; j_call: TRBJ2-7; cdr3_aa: CAISESGGYEQYF; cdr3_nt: TGTGCCATCAGTGAGTCGGGGGGATACGAGCAGTACTTC
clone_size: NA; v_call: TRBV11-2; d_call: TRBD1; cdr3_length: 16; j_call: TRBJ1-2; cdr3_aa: CASSFSWAKGGSGYTF; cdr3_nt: TGTGCCAGCAGCTTCTCTTGGGCCAAAGGGGGCTCTGGCTACACCTTC
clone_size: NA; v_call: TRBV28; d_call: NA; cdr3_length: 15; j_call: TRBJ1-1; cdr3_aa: CASSPTTGKDTEAFF; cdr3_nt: TGTGCCAGCAGTCCGACCACAGGGAAGGACACTGAAGCTTTCTTT
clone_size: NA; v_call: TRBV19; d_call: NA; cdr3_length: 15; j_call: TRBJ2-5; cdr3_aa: CASSQSMRREETQYF; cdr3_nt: TGTGCCAGTAGCCAGTCTATGAGACGGGAGGAGACCCAGTACTTC
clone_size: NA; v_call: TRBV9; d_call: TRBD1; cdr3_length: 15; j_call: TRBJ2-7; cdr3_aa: CASSPRGTGGNEQYF; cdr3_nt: TGTGCCAGCAGCCCCAGAGGGACAGGGGGGAACGAGCAGTACTTC
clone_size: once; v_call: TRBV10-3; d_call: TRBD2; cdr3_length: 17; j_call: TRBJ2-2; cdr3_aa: CAIRSQGAGEYGGELFF; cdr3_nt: TGTGCCATCAGGTCACAGGGAGCGGGAGAATATGGCGGGGAGCTGTTTTTT
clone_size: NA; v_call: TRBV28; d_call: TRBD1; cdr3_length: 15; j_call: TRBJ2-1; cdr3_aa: CASSFWDRGSNEQFF; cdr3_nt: TGTGCCAGCAGTTTTTGGGACAGGGGCTCGAATGAGCAGTTCTTC
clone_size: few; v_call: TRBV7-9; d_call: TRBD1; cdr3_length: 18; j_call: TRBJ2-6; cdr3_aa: CASSLPRTGVNGANVLTF; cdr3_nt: TGTGCCAGCAGCTTACCCCGGACAGGGGTAAATGGGGCCAACGTCCTGACTTTC
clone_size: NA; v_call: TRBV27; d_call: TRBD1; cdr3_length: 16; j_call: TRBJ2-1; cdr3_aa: CASSPGGGGYYNEQFF; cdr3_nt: TGTGCCAGCAGCCCAGGGGGTGGGGGCTACTACAATGAGCAGTTCTTC
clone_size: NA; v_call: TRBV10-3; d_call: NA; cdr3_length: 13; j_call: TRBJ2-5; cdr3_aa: CAISESKGETQYF; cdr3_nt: TGTGCCATCAGTGAGTCTAAGGGAGAGACCCAGTACTTC
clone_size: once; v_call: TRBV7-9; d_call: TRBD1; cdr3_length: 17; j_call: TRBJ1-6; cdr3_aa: CASSLTGQSTYNSPLHF; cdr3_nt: TGTGCCAGCAGCTTAACGGGACAGTCAACCTATAATTCACCCCTCCACTTT
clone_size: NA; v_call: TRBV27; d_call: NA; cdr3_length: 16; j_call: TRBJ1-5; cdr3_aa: CASSLSAGEITQPQHF; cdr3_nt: TGTGCCAGCAGTTTATCAGCAGGGGAGATCACTCAGCCCCAGCATTTT
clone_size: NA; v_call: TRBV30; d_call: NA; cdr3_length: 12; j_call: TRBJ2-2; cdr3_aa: CACPLQTGELFF; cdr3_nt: TGTGCCTGCCCTCTACAAACCGGGGAGCTGTTTTTT
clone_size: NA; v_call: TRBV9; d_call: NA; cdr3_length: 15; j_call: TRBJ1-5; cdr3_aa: CASSVGGSRNQPQHF; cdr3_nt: TGTGCCAGCAGCGTTGGAGGGTCGAGGAATCAGCCCCAGCATTTT
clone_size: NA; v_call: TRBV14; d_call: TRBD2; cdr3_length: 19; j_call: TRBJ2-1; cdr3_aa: CASSLPVASGWSSYNEQFF; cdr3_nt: TGTGCCAGCAGCCTACCCGTGGCTAGCGGGTGGAGCTCCTACAATGAGCAGTTCTTC
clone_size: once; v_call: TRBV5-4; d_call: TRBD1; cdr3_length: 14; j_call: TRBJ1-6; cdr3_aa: CASSPGQGRSPLHF; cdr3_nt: TGTGCCAGCAGCCCAGGACAGGGAAGATCACCCCTCCACTTT
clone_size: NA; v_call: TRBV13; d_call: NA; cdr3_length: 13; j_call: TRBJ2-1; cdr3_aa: CASSSEGETEQFF; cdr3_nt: TGTGCCAGCAGTTCCGAGGGGGAGACGGAGCAGTTCTTC
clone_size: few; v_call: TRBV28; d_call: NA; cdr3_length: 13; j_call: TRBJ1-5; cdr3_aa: CASSLTGNQPQHF; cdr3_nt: TGTGCCAGCAGTTTAACCGGGAATCAGCCCCAGCATTTT
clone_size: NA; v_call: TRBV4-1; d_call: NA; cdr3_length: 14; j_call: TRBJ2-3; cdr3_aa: CASSQDMATDTQYF; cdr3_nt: TGCGCCAGCAGCCAAGATATGGCCACAGATACGCAGTATTTT
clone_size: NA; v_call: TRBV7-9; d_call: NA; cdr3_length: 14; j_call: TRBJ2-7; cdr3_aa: CASSQGDPYYEQYF; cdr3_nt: TGTGCCAGCAGCCAAGGTGACCCATACTACGAGCAGTACTTC
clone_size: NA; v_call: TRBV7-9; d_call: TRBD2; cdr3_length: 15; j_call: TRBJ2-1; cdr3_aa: CASSLRGGLDNEQFF; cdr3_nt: TGTGCCAGCAGCTTAAGGGGGGGACTAGACAATGAGCAGTTCTTC